These T cell receptor beta chains were read from a single sample in a study of cytomegalovirus exposure and HLA in healthy donors. Libraries were prepared by immunoSEQ multiplex PCR; TCRdb keeps only in-frame clonotypes and omits some of them. The repertoire holds more than 130,000 clones, about 74% seen once, with 4% to 6% in the top ten. What was sequenced was PBMCs. The receptors shown here come from a woman aged 45-60 years in good health and CMV-seronegative. Both conserved end residues are part of each CDR3. D genes are given only for firm matches. Size is stated for part of the rows, as once, few or many counts, or as a class when the clone is expanded.

v_gene	d_gene	abundance	j_gene	CDR3nt	CDR3aa
TRBV7-8	-	-	TRBJ1-3	TGTGCCAGCAGCCCCAGCGGGAGGGGGAACACCATATATTTT	CASSPSGRGNTIYF
TRBV28	TRBD2	-	TRBJ2-1	TGTGCCAGCAGTTCCCGGACTAGCGGGGCTAAGAATGAGCAGTTCTTC	CASSSRTSGAKNEQFF
TRBV7-9	TRBD1	-	TRBJ1-2	TGTGCCAGCAGCTCATTGACAGGGGGTCACGGCTACACCTTC	CASSSLTGGHGYTF
TRBV15	-	once	TRBJ2-6	TGTGCCACCAGCAGAGACCAGGTTACTGGGGCCAACGTCCTGACTTTC	CATSRDQVTGANVLTF
TRBV25-1	-	once	TRBJ1-2	TGTGCCAGCAGTGTCTCCGGGGGTGTTCAGGCGGATGGCTACACCTTC	CASSVSGGVQADGYTF
TRBV6-5	TRBD1	-	TRBJ2-3	TGTGCCAGCAGTTACTCGGGACAGCTCACAGATACGCAGTATTTT	CASSYSGQLTDTQYF
TRBV5-6	TRBD1	-	TRBJ1-6	TGTGCCAGCAGCTTGGGCGGAACAGGGGGTTATTCACCCCTCCACTTT	CASSLGGTGGYSPLHF
TRBV6-1	TRBD2	-	TRBJ2-3	TGTGCCAGCAGTGGGATTAGCGGGGGACGAAATACGCAGTATTTT	CASSGISGGRNTQYF
TRBV5-1	-	few	TRBJ2-7	TGCGCCAGCAGCTTGGGGACACCAACCTACGAGCAGTACTTC	CASSLGTPTYEQYF
TRBV19	TRBD1	-	TRBJ1-6	TGTGCCAGTAGACGGGACAGGGACGATTCACCCCTCCACTTT	CASRRDRDDSPLHF
TRBV5-1	-	-	TRBJ2-3	TGCGCCAGCAGAGCGGCGGCTTCAGATACGCAGTATTTT	CASRAAASDTQYF
TRBV5-4	-	few	TRBJ2-7	TGTGCCAGCAGCTTATTGGACGGGAGTTTCATATACGAGCAGTACTTC	CASSLLDGSFIYEQYF
TRBV5-1	TRBD2	-	TRBJ2-3	TGCGCCAGCAGCTTGGAGGGTGGGGGACTAGCGGCTAACACAGATACGCAGTATTTT	CASSLEGGGLAANTDTQYF
TRBV5-4	TRBD2	-	TRBJ2-7	TGTGCCAGCAGCTTGGGCCTAGCGGATCCCTACGAGCAGTACTTC	CASSLGLADPYEQYF
TRBV25-1	TRBD1	-	TRBJ1-2	TGTGCCAGCAGTGAATACTTCGACAGGGGAGGGAGAAGTGGCTACACCTTC	CASSEYFDRGGRSGYTF
TRBV9	-	once	TRBJ2-3	TGTGCCAGCAGCGCCAGCCTAGCCACAGATACGCAGTATTTT	CASSASLATDTQYF
TRBV6-1	TRBD1	-	TRBJ1-4	TGTGCCAGCAGTGAACAGGGGGATAGCGAAAAACTGTTTTTT	CASSEQGDSEKLFF
TRBV7-2	-	-	TRBJ1-2	TGTGCCAGCAGCTTAGCGCCCACAGGGTTGGGGTATGGCTACACCTTC	CASSLAPTGLGYGYTF
TRBV11-1	TRBD2	-	TRBJ2-1	TGTGCCAGCAGCTTACGGCGGGGGGGCCCGGGAAGCTCCTACAATGAGCAGTTCTTC	CASSLRRGGPGSSYNEQFF
TRBV5-1	-	-	TRBJ1-5	TGCGCCAGCAGCTTGGGGGGGGACCAATGGGGGAACAATCAGCCCCAGCATTTT	CASSLGGDQWGNNQPQHF
TRBV7-2	TRBD1	-	TRBJ1-2	TGTGCCAGCAGCTTAGGGGACAGGGTTGGCTACACCTTC	CASSLGDRVGYTF
TRBV7-2	-	-	TRBJ1-2	TGTGCCAGCAGCTTAGTCTGGGCCTCTAACTATGGCTACACCTTC	CASSLVWASNYGYTF
TRBV5-5	TRBD1	-	TRBJ1-6	TGTGCCAGCAGGACCGGGACAGCGACTTTAAGTTCACCCCTCCACTTT	CASRTGTATLSSPLHF
TRBV5-6	-	-	TRBJ2-7	TGTGCCAGCAGCTTGTACAGCTCCTACGAGCAGTACTTC	CASSLYSSYEQYF
TRBV4-3	-	few	TRBJ1-6	TGCGCCAGCAGCCAAGATCGACGAGGTGGGAATTCACCCCTCCACTTT	CASSQDRRGGNSPLHF
TRBV5-4	TRBD2	-	TRBJ2-1	TGTGCCAGCAGCCCGGGGGTAGCGGGGGGGTATGAGCAGTTCTTC	CASSPGVAGGYEQFF
TRBV18	-	-	TRBJ2-4	TGTGCCAGCTCACCGTTGGACGGGGGAAGAAACATTCAGTACTTC	CASSPLDGGRNIQYF
TRBV27	TRBD1	many	TRBJ1-2	TGTGCCAGCAGGGCTAGGGACAGTGGGGGTGGCTACACCTTC	CASRARDSGGGYTF
TRBV4-3	-	-	TRBJ1-2	TGCGCCAGCAGCCAAGACCCACTCGGGGGTGGCTATGGCTACACCTTC	CASSQDPLGGGYGYTF
TRBV5-6	TRBD2	once	TRBJ2-1	TGTGCCAGCAGCTTACCCCTCGCGGGGGAAACTGGTAATGAGCAGTTCTTC	CASSLPLAGETGNEQFF
TRBV18	-	-	TRBJ2-3	TGTGCCAGCTCACCAACAGGACCGGTAAGGGATACGCAGTATTTT	CASSPTGPVRDTQYF
TRBV7-8	TRBD2	-	TRBJ2-3	TGTGCCAGCAGCCCCCGGACTAGCGGGGAGGGCCGGGTTACGCAGTATTTT	CASSPRTSGEGRVTQYF
TRBV5-1	TRBD1	-	TRBJ1-1	TGCGCCAGCAGCTTGCGGGAGATGGGACAGGGTTCCTCTGAAGCTTTCTTT	CASSLREMGQGSSEAFF
TRBV6-1	-	-	TRBJ2-7	TGTGCCAGCAGGGGAGGGACATACGAGCAGTACTTC	CASRGGTYEQYF
TRBV5-1	-	once	TRBJ2-7	TGCGCCAGCAGCTTGGTTTCCGGGACAATTGGCTACGAGCAGTACTTC	CASSLVSGTIGYEQYF
TRBV18	-	-	TRBJ2-6	TGTGCCAGCTCACCTGAAACAGGGGCCAACGTCCTGACTTTC	CASSPETGANVLTF